Below are 29 T cell receptor beta chains sequenced from a single sample in a study of T cell clonotyping in hematopoietic cell transplantation. This table comes from immunoSEQ multiplex PCR, and its TCRdb copy is limited to in-frame clones, with some not included. The repertoire holds about 5,600 clones, roughly 70% seen once, with about 30% in the top ten. The sample was PBMCs, taken 180 days after allogeneic stem cell transplant. The receptor source for this set is a male patient in his fifties who had an allogeneic stem cell transplant from an unrelated donor, so the T cells may come from the graft donor. Some clones in this sample may be carry-over from other donors' samples.

The chain is built from TRBV19 and TRBJ1-2; unclear D gene. V lost 0 bases to trimming and J lost 2 bases, with 10 bases between them. The V gene's germline CDR1 is LNHDA and CDR2 SQIVND (reference sequence). The CDR3 length is 15 residues. The CDR3 nucleotides read TGTGCCAGTAGTATAGATTGGCCCGGGAACTATGGCTACACCTTC. It is translated as CASSIDWPGNYGYTF.

The chain links TRBV30 to TRBJ2-4; D may be TRBD1 (6 bases). Per the germline V gene, CDR1 is GTSNPN and CDR2 is SVGIG (reference sequence). Trimming removed 5 bases from V and 9 bases from J, with 11 bases in between. CDR3 length equals 11 residues. The chain's CDR3 is CAWQTGSIQYF. CDR3 nucleotide sequence: TGTGCCTGGCAAACAGGGAGCATTCAGTACTTC.

By share, this clone counts as medium-sized. This sequence joins TRBV13 and TRBJ2-7, with 7 nucleotides matching TRBD2. Per germline, CDR1 PRHDT and CDR2 FYEKMQ (reference sequence). The V gene end was trimmed by 3 bases and the J gene end by 0 bases; junction bases not matched to a gene: 5. The CDR3 loop spans 15 amino acids. Here the CDR3 DNA reads TGTGCCAGCAGCTTGAGGCGGGGGAGCTCCTACGAGCAGTACTTC. It codes for CASSLRRGSSYEQYF.

This clone was found a few times. The chain has TRBV7-8 and TRBJ1-6; TRBD1 might be the D (6 bases). This CDR3 has 14 amino acids. Germline CDR1 and CDR2: SGHVS and FQNEAQ. Trimming took 4 bases from V and 7 from J, leaving 11 bases between them. CDR3: CASSSGAENSPLHF. The DNA of the CDR3 is TGTGCCAGCAGCTCAGGGGCAGAGAATTCACCCCTCCACTTT.

The chain has TRBV28 and TRBJ2-1; 8 bases are a match to TRBD2. The CDR3 sequence is 15 residues long. Looked up from germline, CDR1 is MDHEN and CDR2 is SYDVKM. V shed 3 bases and J 9 bases; nucleotides not matched to a gene: 10. CDR3 nucleotide sequence: TGTGCCAGCAGTTTTGTTTTGAGCGGGAGAAGTGAGCAGTTCTTC. Translation: CASSFVLSGRSEQFF.

The chain recombines TRBV6-6 with TRBJ1-2, with unresolved D. Germline CDR1 and CDR2: MNHNY and SVGAGI (reference sequence). The V gene lost 2 bases and the J gene lost 8 bases, with 6 bases spanning the gap. The CDR3 has 11 residues. The CDR3 here is CASSYREGYTF. CDR3 in DNA: TGTGCCAGCAGTTACAGGGAAGGCTACACCTTC.

V gene TRBV6-1 combines with J gene TRBJ1-2, with TRBD1 identical over 9 bases. This CDR3 comprises 13 residues. The germline V gene has CDR1 MNHNS and CDR2 SASEGT. Losses at the gene ends were 6 bases for V and 4 bases for J; bases not matched to a gene: 3. CDR3 nucleotide sequence: TGTGCCAGCAGGGAGACAGGGGGCTATGGCTACACCTTC. Amino acids: CASRETGGYGYTF.

The chain recombines TRBV6-1 with TRBJ2-7, with 9 bases matching TRBD1. Trimming removed 1 base from V and 4 bases from J; junction bases left unmatched: 2. Germline loops: CDR1 MNHNS, CDR2 SASEGT. This CDR3 spans 14 amino acids. The CDR3, as DNA: TGTGCCAGCAGTGAAGGTGGGACAGGGTACGAGCAGTACTTC. Amino acid sequence: CASSEGGTGYEQYF.

By sample share, this clone is large. The chain combines TRBV28 with TRBJ2-1, with D perhaps TRBD2 (5 bases). Germline V gives CDR1 MDHEN, CDR2 SYDVKM. Trimming left V 5 bases short and J 4 bases short, with 18 bases between. The CDR3 loop spans 16 amino acids. The CDR3 DNA reads TGTGCCAGCAGTCCACTGGGAGCGGTGGGGTACAATGAGCAGTTCTTC. Protein product: CASSPLGAVGYNEQFF. Full variable domain (remainder filled in from reference TRBV28 and TRBJ2-1): DVKVTQSSRYLVKRTGEKVFLECVQDMDHENMFWYRQDPGLGLRLIYFSYDVKMKEKGDIPEGYSVSREKKERFSLILESASTNQTSMYLCASSPLGAVGYNEQFFGPGTRLTVL.

The J gene is TRBJ1-4, the V gene TRBV25-1; 7 positions match TRBD1. The CDR3 consists of 13 residues. The ends lost 6 bases at V and 8 bases at J; junction bases unmatched: 6. Looked up from germline, CDR1 is MGHDK and CDR2 is SYGVNS. CDR3 in amino acids: CASRRQGGEKLFF. Written as DNA, the CDR3 is TGTGCCAGCAGGAGACAGGGTGGGGAAAAACTGTTTTTT.

J is TRBJ2-7 and V is TRBV4-1; possible D gene TRBD1, 5 bases. Germline CDR1 reads MGHRA; CDR2 reads YSYEKL. This CDR3 comprises 16 residues. The germline V and J ends were trimmed by 0 bases and 3 bases, with 15 bases remaining between them. CDR3 bases: TGCGCCAGCAGCCAAGATACCGCGAGTCAGGGCTACGAGCAGTACTTC. Residues: CASSQDTASQGYEQYF.

With regard to this clone: A read error may produce the germline difference seen at one junction end. V usage is TRBV7-7 and J usage is TRBJ2-1, with 14 bases fitting TRBD2. Germline V lookup: CDR1 SSHAT, CDR2 FNYEAQ (reference sequence). The CDR3 length is 17 residues. CDR3 DNA sequence: TGTGCTAGCAGCTTAGACCCGGGACTAGCGGGAGTCGATGAGCAGTTCTTC. Encoded protein: CASSLDPGLAGVDEQFF.

V and J are TRBV5-1 and TRBJ1-2; 8 nucleotides agree with TRBD1. Germline V gives CDR1 SGHRS, CDR2 YFSETQ. The CDR3 totals 12 residues. V shed 4 bases and J 6 bases; nucleotides not matched to a gene: 2. CDR3 residues: CASSPDRDGYTF. For the CDR3, the DNA is TGCGCCAGCAGCCCGGACAGGGATGGCTACACCTTC.

This clone has a single count. The genes are TRBV6-5 and TRBJ2-7; TRBD1 is a possible D gene (6 bases). The length of the CDR3 is 14 residues. The germline gives CDR1 MNHEY, CDR2 SVGAGI. The V and J ends lost 4 bases and 6 bases respectively, with 16 bases between them. The CDR3 nucleotides read TGTGCCAGCAGTTTCGGCAACAGGGACGGCGAGCAGTACTTC. Its protein is CASSFGNRDGEQYF.

This clone was counted a single time. V gene TRBV29-1 combines with J gene TRBJ2-2, with 9 bases aligning to TRBD2. CDR3 length: 20 amino acids. Germline-derived CDR1 and CDR2 are SQVTM and ANQGSEA. V trimming: 4 bases; J trimming: 6 bases; junction bases outside the gene matches: 24. For the CDR3, the DNA is TGCAGCGTTGTGTCCGCGGGGGGGAGTCCTGTCGTGGGTCGGGCCGGGGAGCTGTTTTTT. Protein: CSVVSAGGSPVVGRAGELFF.

The rearrangement uses TRBV5-1 and TRBJ2-1; TRBD2 agrees at 10 bases. With V trimmed by 0 bases and J by 10 bases, 10 bases remained unmatched. Germline CDR1 is SGHRS and CDR2 is YFSETQ. CDR3 length: 16 residues. This CDR3 is CASSLASLAGVYEQFF. The CDR3 region has the DNA TGCGCCAGCAGCTTGGCAAGCCTAGCGGGAGTATACGAGCAGTTCTTC.

The table lists this clone with a count of one. The chain joins TRBV2 to TRBJ1-1; D remains unclear. The V end was cut by 6 bases, the J end by 6 bases, with 8 bases between. CDR3 length: 11 residues. Germline V gene lookup returns CDR1 SNHLY and CDR2 FYNNEI. The CDR3 bases are TGTGCCAGCAGATGGTCCCCTGAAGCTTTCTTT. Amino acid sequence: CASRWSPEAFF.

The CDR3 DNA reads TGTGCCAGCAGTTTATTAGGGGTTATTCAGCCCCAGCATTTT. Translating it yields CASSLLGVIQPQHF. The V and J genes are TRBV28 and TRBJ1-5, with a weak D call TRBD1 (5 bases). CDR3 length: 14 residues. V gave up 1 base and J gave up 6 bases, with 10 bases separating them. The germline V gene has CDR1 MDHEN and CDR2 SYDVKM.

The chain carries TRBV18 and TRBJ2-7; either TRBD1 or TRBD2 may supply D (5 bases each). The CDR3 spans 13 residues. Germline CDR1 reads KGHSH; CDR2 reads LQKENI. V was pared by 3 bases and J by 6 bases, with 12 bases between. The CDR3 spells CASSPAQRGEQYF. In DNA form, the CDR3 reads TGTGCCAGCTCACCGGCCCAGAGGGGCGAGCAGTACTTC.

CDR3 sequence (DNA): TGCGCCAGCAGCCCCCGGGCTAGCGGGGTCTACGAGCAGTACTTC. As protein: CASSPRASGVYEQYF. The chain recombines TRBV5-1 with TRBJ2-7; 9 bases fit TRBD2. The CDR3 length is 15 residues. CDR1 and CDR2 (germline): SGHRS, YFSETQ. V lost 4 bases to trimming and J lost 3 bases; unmatched junction nucleotides: 8.

This rearrangement joins TRBV4-3 to TRBJ1-5; 7 bases fit TRBD1. CDR3 length equals 14 residues. After removal of 4 bases from V and 3 bases from J, the junction contained 3 bases not matched to a gene. Germline CDR1 and CDR2: LGHNA and YSLEER. The DNA for the CDR3 is TGCGCCAGCAGCCCGGGACAGTACAATCAGCCCCAGCATTTT. Translated: CASSPGQYNQPQHF.

J is TRBJ1-5 and V is TRBV19, with D possibly TRBD1 on 5 matching bases. Trimming removed 7 bases at V and 10 bases at J, with 17 bases between. The CDR3 has 13 amino acids. Germline CDR1 reads LNHDA; CDR2 reads SQIVND (reference sequence). The CDR3 sequence: CASIPEGSGPQHF. In DNA form, the CDR3 reads TGTGCCAGTATCCCTGAGGGGAGTGGACCCCAGCATTTT.

V and J are TRBV23-1 and TRBJ1-1; the D is unclear. TRBV23-1 is identified as an open reading frame with a role that is uncertain. V was clipped by 8 bases and J by 0 bases, with 7 bases between them. The CDR3 totals 12 residues. CDR3 in amino acids: CASATLNTEAFF. The CDR3 DNA is TGCGCCAGCGCCACACTGAACACTGAAGCTTTCTTT.

J is TRBJ2-3 and V is TRBV5-1; 8 bases align to TRBD1. J lost 0 bases, V lost 0 bases, and 9 bases had no gene match. This CDR3 spans 18 amino acids. CDR1 is SGHRS and CDR2 is YFSETQ in the germline V gene. CDR3 DNA sequence: TGCGCCAGCAGCTTGGGACAGGGGACCTTTACAAGCACAGATACGCAGTATTTT. As protein: CASSLGQGTFTSTDTQYF.

On this clone: Other DNA sequences of this sample code for an identical CDR3. V and J are TRBV28 and TRBJ2-1; D ambiguous. CDR1 MDHEN and CDR2 SYDVKM come from the germline V gene. The V gene lost 5 bases and the J gene lost 0 bases, with 8 bases spanning the gap. This CDR3 has 14 amino acids. CDR3 loop: CASSPLSSYNEQFF. Here the CDR3 DNA reads TGTGCCAGCAGTCCCTTGAGCTCCTACAATGAGCAGTTCTTC.

This chain uses TRBV11-2 with TRBJ2-1, with unresolved D. CDR1 SGHAT and CDR2 FQNNGV come from the germline V gene. V was clipped by 1 base and J by 8 bases, with 12 bases between them. The CDR3 covers 14 residues. CDR3 DNA sequence: TGTGCCAGCAGCTTAGTCCGGCCGCTCGATGAGCAGTTCTTC. It codes for CASSLVRPLDEQFF.

The chain combines TRBV7-9 with TRBJ2-3; unclear D gene. The CDR3 covers 15 residues. CDR1 is SEHNR and CDR2 is FQNEAQ in the germline V gene (reference sequence). Trimming stripped 7 bases from V and 1 base from J, with 15 bases between. In nucleotides, the CDR3 is TGTGCCAGCACCTCCTGGTCGACTGGCACAGATACGCAGTATTTT. Its translation: CASTSWSTGTDTQYF.

The chain joins TRBV27 to TRBJ1-2; 12 bases line up with TRBD1. Per germline, CDR1 MNHEY and CDR2 SMNVEV (reference sequence). CDR3 length: 14 residues. With 4 bases clipped from V and 9 bases from J, the junction kept 6 bases outside the gene matches. CDR3 amino acids: CASSSPGQGASYTF. The CDR3 region has the DNA TGTGCCAGCAGTTCACCGGGACAGGGGGCGAGCTACACCTTC.

The chain has TRBV6-5 and TRBJ2-7; TRBD2 is a possible D gene (6 bases). CDR1 is MNHEY and CDR2 is SVGAGI in the germline V gene. V was clipped by 4 bases and J by 2 bases, with 15 bases between them. This CDR3 is 15 amino acids long. The CDR3 DNA reads as TGTGCCAGCAGTTTAGCGCGGGGAGATACCTACGAGCAGTACTTC. Amino acid sequence: CASSLARGDTYEQYF.